Below are 5 T cell receptor beta chains sequenced from a single sample in a study of T cell repertoires in cytomegalovirus infection. One entry per CDR3 protein, called by TCRdb with MiXCR from the reads. The sample gives some 700,000 distinct CDR3 sequences, less than 40% of which show up once; 2.8% is in the top ten. Sequenced sample: PBMCs. These receptors were collected from a human donor in good health (CMV status not recorded). Some clones in this sample may be carry-over from other donors' samples.

On this clonotype itself: This is likely a read error, given that the CDR3 carries no conserved phenylalanine or tryptophan at its end. V is TRBV6-1 and J is TRBJ2-1, with D possibly being TRBD2 (5 bases). The CDR3 has 16 residues. From germline, CDR1 is MNHNS and CDR2 SASEGT. The V gene lost 6 bases and the J gene lost 1 base, with 16 bases spanning the gap. CDR3 in amino acids: CASSWKGLGSYNEQFL. The CDR3 DNA reads TGTGCCAGCAGCTGGAAAGGACTGGGTTCCTACAATGAGCAGTTCTTA.

This clonotype was counted ten times or more. This sequence joins TRBV11-2 and TRBJ2-3; TRBD2 might be the D (5 bases). Trimming removed 3 bases at V and 2 bases at J, with 15 bases between. The CDR3 runs 16 residues. The germline CDR1 and CDR2 sequences are SGHAT and FQNNGV. The CDR3 sequence: CASSFSRGPHTDTQYF. In nucleotides, the CDR3 is TGTGCCAGCAGCTTTAGCCGCGGGCCACACACAGATACGCAGTATTTT.

Ten or more counts support this clonotype. This chain connects TRBV7-6 to TRBJ2-7, with D unclear. V was cut by 1 base and J by 0 bases, with 7 bases left in between. The CDR3 covers 14 residues. Germline V gives CDR1 SGHVS, CDR2 FNYEAQ. The CDR3 sequence: CASSLGPISYEQYF. CDR3 nucleotides: TGTGCCAGCAGCTTAGGCCCAATCTCCTACGAGCAGTACTTC. Together with reference TRBV7-6 and TRBJ2-7, the CDR3 gives the full variable domain: GAGVSQSPRYKVTKRGQDVALRCDPISGHVSLYWYRQALGQGPEFLTYFNYEAQQDKSGLPNDRFSAERPEGSISTLTIQRTEQRDSAMYRCASSLGPISYEQYFGPGTRLTVT.

This clonotype was seen just once. The rearrangement links TRBV27 to TRBJ2-4, with 8 nucleotides matching TRBD1. In germline, CDR1 is MNHEY, CDR2 SMNVEV (reference sequence). The CDR3 is made up of 16 amino acids. With 6 bases clipped from V and 6 bases from J, the junction kept 13 bases outside the gene matches. In nucleotides, the CDR3 is TGTGCCAGCAGCGCCGTAATGACAGGGGACGGAAACATTCAGTACTTC. It yields the protein CASSAVMTGDGNIQYF.

This clonotype was recorded a few times. CDR3 loop: CASSLTGLQTQYF. For the CDR3, the DNA is TGTGCCAGCAGCTTAACGGGACTCCAGACCCAGTACTTC. The chain recombines TRBV7-8 with TRBJ2-5; D is possibly TRBD2 (6 bases). Germline V gene data show CDR1 as SGHVS and CDR2 as FQNEAQ. The CDR3 consists of 13 residues. Trimming stripped 2 bases from V and 6 bases from J, with 10 bases between.